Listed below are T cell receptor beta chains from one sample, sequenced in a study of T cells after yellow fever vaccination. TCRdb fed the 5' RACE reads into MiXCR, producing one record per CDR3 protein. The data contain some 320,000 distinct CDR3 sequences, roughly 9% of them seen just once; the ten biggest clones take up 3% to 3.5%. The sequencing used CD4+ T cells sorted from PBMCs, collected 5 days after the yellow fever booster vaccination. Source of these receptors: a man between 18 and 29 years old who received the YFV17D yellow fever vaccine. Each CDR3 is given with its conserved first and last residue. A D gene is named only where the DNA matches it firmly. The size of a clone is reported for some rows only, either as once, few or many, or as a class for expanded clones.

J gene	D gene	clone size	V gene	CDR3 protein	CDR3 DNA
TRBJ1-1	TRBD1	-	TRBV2	CASYPYDRVTEAFF	TGTGCCAGCTACCCATACGACAGGGTCACTGAAGCTTTCTTT
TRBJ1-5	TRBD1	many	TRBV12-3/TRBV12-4	CASGAGTGVPYGGQPQHF	TGTGCCAGCGGAGCCGGGACAGGGGTACCCTATGGAGGCCAGCCCCAGCATTTT
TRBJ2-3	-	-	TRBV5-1	CASSSGLGADTQYF	TGCGCCAGCAGCTCCGGTCTGGGGGCAGATACGCAGTATTTT
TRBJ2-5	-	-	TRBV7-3	CASSSDPQETQYF	TGTGCCAGCAGCTCGGACCCACAAGAGACCCAGTACTTC
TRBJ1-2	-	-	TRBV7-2	CASSSGRGDGYTF	TGTGCCAGCAGCTCCGGCAGGGGTGATGGCTACACCTTC
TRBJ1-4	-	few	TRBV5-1	CASSRVPGRRTATNEKLFF	TGCGCCAGCAGCCGAGTGCCGGGACGCCGGACCGCAACTAATGAAAAACTGTTTTTT
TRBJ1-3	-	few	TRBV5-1	CASSLDVRGNTIYF	TGCGCCAGCAGCTTGGATGTTCGGGGAAACACCATATATTTT
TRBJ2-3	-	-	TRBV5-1	CASSDSPLGAPTDTQYF	TGCGCCAGCAGTGACTCCCCTTTGGGGGCGCCCACAGATACGCAGTATTTT
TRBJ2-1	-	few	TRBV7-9	CASSFSRDVSYNEQFF	TGTGCCAGCAGCTTCTCCCGGGACGTCTCCTACAATGAGCAGTTCTTC
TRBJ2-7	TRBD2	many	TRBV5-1	CASRSAGGNLYEQYF	TGCGCCAGCAGATCGGCGGGGGGAAACCTCTACGAGCAGTACTTC
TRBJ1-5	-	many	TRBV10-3	CAISLGSNQPQHF	TGTGCCATCAGCTTAGGGTCTAATCAGCCCCAGCATTTT
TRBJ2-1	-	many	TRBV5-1	CASTSWGPNEQFF	TGCGCCAGCACCTCCTGGGGTCCGAATGAGCAGTTCTTC
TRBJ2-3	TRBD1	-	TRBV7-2	CASSLSRGGGPDTQYF	TGTGCCAGCAGCTTAAGTCGAGGGGGCGGACCAGATACGCAGTATTTT
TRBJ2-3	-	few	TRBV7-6	CASSLIRGTDTQYF	TGTGCCAGCAGCTTAATTCGTGGCACAGATACGCAGTATTTT
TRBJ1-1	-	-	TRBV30	CAWTRDWTEAFF	TGTGCCTGGACGAGGGATTGGACTGAAGCTTTCTTT
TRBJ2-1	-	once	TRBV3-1	CASSHRSTTAYNEQFF	TGTGCCAGCAGCCACCGTTCCACTACAGCCTACAATGAGCAGTTCTTC
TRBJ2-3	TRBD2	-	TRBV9	CASSWGTSGGTDTQYF	TGTGCCAGCAGCTGGGGGACTAGCGGGGGCACAGATACGCAGTATTTT